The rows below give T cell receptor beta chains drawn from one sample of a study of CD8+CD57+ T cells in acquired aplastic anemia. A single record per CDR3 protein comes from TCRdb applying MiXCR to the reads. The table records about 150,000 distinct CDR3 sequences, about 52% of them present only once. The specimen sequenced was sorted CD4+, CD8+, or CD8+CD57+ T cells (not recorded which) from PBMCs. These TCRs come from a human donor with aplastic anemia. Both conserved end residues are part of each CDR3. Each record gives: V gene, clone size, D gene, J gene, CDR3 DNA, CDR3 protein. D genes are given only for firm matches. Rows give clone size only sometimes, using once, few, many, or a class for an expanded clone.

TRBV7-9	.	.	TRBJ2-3	TGTGCCAGCAGCAAAAAGAGGGGTTATGGCACAGATACGCAGTATTTT	CASSKKRGYGTDTQYF
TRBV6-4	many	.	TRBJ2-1	TGTGCCAGCAGAGCGGCATTCTACAATGAGCAGTTCTTC	CASRAAFYNEQFF
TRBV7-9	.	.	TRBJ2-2	TGTGCCAGCCGGCCGGGGCTCGCGAACACCGGGGAGCTGTTTTTT	CASRPGLANTGELFF
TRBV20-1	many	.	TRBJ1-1	TGCAGTGCTAGCGGGGAGGACAGCAAACTGAACACTGAAGCTTTCTTT	CSASGEDSKLNTEAFF
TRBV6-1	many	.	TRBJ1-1	TGTGCCAGCAGTGAACGGGGAGGGAACACTGAAGCTTTCTTT	CASSERGGNTEAFF
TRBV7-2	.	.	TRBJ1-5	TGTGCCAGCACCATCCTGGGGGGTGATCAGCCCCAGCATTTT	CASTILGGDQPQHF
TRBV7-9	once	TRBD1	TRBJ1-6	TGTGCCAGTCACGACAGGGTCGAACCCCTCCACTTT	CASHDRVEPLHF
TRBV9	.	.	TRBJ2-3	TGTGCCAGCACCCCAGGAGGGGGGGGCGATACGCAGTATTTT	CASTPGGGGDTQYF
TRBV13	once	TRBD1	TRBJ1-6	TGTGCCAGCAGCTTAGGGACAGGGGCAATTTCACCCCTCCACTTT	CASSLGTGAISPLHF
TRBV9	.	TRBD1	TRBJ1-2	TGTGCCAGCAGCTTCGGACAGGTTAACTATGGCTACACCTTC	CASSFGQVNYGYTF
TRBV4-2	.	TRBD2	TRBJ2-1	TGTGCCAGCAGCCACACCGGGACTAGCGGGGGAGATGAGCAGTTCTTC	CASSHTGTSGGDEQFF
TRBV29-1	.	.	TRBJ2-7	TGCAGCGCTGCGGCGGAGGGAGGTCCCTACGAGCAGTACTTC	CSAAAEGGPYEQYF
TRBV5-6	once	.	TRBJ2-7	TGTGCCAGCAGCTTCTGGGGGGACGAGCAGTACTTC	CASSFWGDEQYF
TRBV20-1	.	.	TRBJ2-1	TGCAGTGCCAGGCAGCAGTTCTTC	CSARQQFF
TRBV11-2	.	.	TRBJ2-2	TGTGCCAGCAGCTTAGAACGACCCAACACCGGGGAGCTGTTTTTT	CASSLERPNTGELFF
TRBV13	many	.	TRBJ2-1	TGTGCCAGCAGCTTAGGAAGAGGGGCCTACAATGAGCAGTTCTTC	CASSLGRGAYNEQFF
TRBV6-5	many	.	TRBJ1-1	TGTGCCAGCAGTTCAGCGGGCACTGAAGCTTTCTTT	CASSSAGTEAFF
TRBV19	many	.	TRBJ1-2	TGTGCCAGTAGTATCTTTCGTGGCTACACCTTC	CASSIFRGYTF
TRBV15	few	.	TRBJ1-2	TGTGCCACCAGCAGATTTAAGACCGGGACAAGAAATGGCTACACCTTC	CATSRFKTGTRNGYTF
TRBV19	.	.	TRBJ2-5	TGTGCCAGTAGTGCACAAAAAGGGGGGGGAGAGACCCAGTACTTC	CASSAQKGGGETQYF
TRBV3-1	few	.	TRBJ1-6	TGTGCCAGCAGCCAAGACAAGGCCCCTATTACTGATAATTCACCCCTCCACTTT	CASSQDKAPITDNSPLHF
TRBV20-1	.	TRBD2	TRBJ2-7	TGCAGTGGGAAAGCGGGGGACAACGAGCAGTACTTC	CSGKAGDNEQYF
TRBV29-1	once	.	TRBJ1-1	TGCAGCGTTGAAGAGAACCTGAACACTGAAGCTTTCTTT	CSVEENLNTEAFF
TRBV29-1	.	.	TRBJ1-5	TGCAGCGTTGAGTGGCGCAGGCGAATTAATCAGCCCCAGCATTTT	CSVEWRRRINQPQHF
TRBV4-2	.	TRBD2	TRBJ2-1	TGTGCCAGCAGCCAAGGAGCGGGGGGGCCCTGGGAGCAGTTCTTC	CASSQGAGGPWEQFF
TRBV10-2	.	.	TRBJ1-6	TGCGCCAGCAGTGAGTCAAGCCAGTCTTTTAATTCACCCCTCCACTTT	CASSESSQSFNSPLHF
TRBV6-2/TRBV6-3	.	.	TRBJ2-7	TGTGCCAGCAGTTACAGCGGCGCTACCTACGAGCAGTACTTC	CASSYSGATYEQYF
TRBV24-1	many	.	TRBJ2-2	TGTGCCACCAGTGATCCGGCTAGCGAGACCGGGGAGCTGTTTTTT	CATSDPASETGELFF
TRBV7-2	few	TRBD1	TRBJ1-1	TGTGCCAGTCAACAGGGGGCCTACACTGAAGCTTTCTTT	CASQQGAYTEAFF
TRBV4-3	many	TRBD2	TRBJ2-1	TGCGCCAGCAGCCAAGATCGGGGACTAGAAGTGGGTGAGCAGTTCTTC	CASSQDRGLEVGEQFF
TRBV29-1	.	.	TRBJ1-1	TGCAGCGCACCGGGAACTGAAGCTTTCTTT	CSAPGTEAFF